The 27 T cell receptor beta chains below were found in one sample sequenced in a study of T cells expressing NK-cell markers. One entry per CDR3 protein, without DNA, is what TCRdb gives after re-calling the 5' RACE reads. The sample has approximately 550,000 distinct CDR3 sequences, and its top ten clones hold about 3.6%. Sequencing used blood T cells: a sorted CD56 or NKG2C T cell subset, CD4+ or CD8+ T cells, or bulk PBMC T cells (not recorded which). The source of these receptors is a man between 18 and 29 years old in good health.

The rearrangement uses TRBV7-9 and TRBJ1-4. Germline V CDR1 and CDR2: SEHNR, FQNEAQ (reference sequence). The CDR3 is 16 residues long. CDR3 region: CASSLTLGATNEKLFF.

CDR3 loop: CATGSPYRTDTQYF. The chain uses TRBV15 and TRBJ2-3; TCRdb indicates TRBD2, and absent DNA this call remains unverified. CDR3 length: 14 amino acids. CDR1 is LNHNV and CDR2 is YYDKDF in the germline V gene (reference sequence). The entire variable domain, with the rest obtained from reference TRBV15 and TRBJ2-3, is as follows: DAMVIQNPRYQVTQFGKPVTLSCSQTLNHNVMYWYQQKSSQAPKLLFHYYDKDFNNEADTPDNFQSRRPNTSFCFLDIRSPGLGDTAMYLCATGSPYRTDTQYFGPGTRLTVL.

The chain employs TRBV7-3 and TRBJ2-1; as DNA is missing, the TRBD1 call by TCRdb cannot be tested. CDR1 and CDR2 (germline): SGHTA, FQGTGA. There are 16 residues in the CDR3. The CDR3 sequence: CASSLRQGTPYNEQFF.

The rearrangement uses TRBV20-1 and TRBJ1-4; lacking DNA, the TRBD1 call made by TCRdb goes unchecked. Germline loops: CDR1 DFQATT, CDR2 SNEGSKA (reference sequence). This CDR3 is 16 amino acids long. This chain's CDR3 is CSASFQGLATNEKLFF.

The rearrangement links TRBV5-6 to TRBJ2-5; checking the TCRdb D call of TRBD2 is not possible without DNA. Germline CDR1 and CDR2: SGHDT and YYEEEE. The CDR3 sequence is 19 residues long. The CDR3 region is CASSLANGFGGGPGETQYF. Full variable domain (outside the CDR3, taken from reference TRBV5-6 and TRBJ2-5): DAGVTQSPTHLIKTRGQQVTLRCSPKSGHDTVSWYQQALGQGPQFIFQYYEEEERQRGNFPDRFSGHQFPNYSSELNVNALLLGDSALYLCASSLANGFGGGPGETQYFGPGTRLLVL.

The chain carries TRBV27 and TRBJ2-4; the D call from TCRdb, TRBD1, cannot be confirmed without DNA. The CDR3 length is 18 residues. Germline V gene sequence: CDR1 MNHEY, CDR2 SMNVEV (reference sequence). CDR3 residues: CASSYVPTGAGAKNIQYF.

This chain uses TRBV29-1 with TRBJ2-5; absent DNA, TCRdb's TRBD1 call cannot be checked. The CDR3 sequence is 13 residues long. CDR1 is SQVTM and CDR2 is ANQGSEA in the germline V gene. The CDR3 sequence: CSAVGGFQETQYF.

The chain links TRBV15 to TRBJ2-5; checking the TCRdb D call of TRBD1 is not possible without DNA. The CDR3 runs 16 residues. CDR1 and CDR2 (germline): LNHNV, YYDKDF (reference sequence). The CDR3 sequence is CATSRGQGTVQETQYF.

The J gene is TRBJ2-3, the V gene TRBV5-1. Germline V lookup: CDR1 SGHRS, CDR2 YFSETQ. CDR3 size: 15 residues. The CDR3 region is CASSLPSVGSDTQYF.

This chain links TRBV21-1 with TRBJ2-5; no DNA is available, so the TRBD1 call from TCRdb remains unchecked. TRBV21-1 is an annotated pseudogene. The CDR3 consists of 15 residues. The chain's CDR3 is CASSKMGRGQETQYF.

The CDR3 is CASSVGGTVQETQYF. The genes are TRBV6-1 and TRBJ2-5; TCRdb names TRBD2, which stays unverified in the absence of DNA. CDR3 size: 15 residues. From germline, CDR1 is MNHNS and CDR2 SASEGT.

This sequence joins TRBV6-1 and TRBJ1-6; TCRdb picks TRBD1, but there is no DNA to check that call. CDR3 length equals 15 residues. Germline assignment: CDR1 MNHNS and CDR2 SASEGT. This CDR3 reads CASLQGSSYNSPLHF.

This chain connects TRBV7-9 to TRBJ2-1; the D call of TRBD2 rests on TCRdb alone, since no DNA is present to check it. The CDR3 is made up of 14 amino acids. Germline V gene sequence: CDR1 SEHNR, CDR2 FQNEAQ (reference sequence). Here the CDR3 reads CASTMLAGLNEQFF.

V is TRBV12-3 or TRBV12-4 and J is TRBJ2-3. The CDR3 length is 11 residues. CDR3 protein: CASTQKDTQYF.

The CDR3 sequence is CAISESLADSTDTQYF. The chain recombines TRBV10-3 with TRBJ2-3. The CDR3 has 16 residues. The germline gives CDR1 ENHRY, CDR2 SYGVKD.

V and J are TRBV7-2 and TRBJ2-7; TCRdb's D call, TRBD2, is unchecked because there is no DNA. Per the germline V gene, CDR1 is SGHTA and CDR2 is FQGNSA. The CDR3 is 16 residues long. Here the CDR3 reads CASSPRLAGYNYEQYF. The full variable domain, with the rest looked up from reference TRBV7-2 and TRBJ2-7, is GAGVSQSPSNKVTEKGKDVELRCDPISGHTALYWYRQSLGQGLEFLIYFQGNSAPDKSGLPSDRFSAERTGGSVSTLTIQRTQQEDSAVYLCASSPRLAGYNYEQYFGPGTRLTVT.

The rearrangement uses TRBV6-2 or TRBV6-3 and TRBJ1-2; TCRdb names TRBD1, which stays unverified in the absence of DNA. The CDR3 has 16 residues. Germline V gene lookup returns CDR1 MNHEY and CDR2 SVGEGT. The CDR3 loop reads CASSSGRTGGNYGYTF.

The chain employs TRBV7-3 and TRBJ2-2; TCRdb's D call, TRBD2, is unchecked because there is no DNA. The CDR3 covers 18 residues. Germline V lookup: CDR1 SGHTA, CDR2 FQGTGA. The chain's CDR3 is CASSLQTSGRPNTGELFF.

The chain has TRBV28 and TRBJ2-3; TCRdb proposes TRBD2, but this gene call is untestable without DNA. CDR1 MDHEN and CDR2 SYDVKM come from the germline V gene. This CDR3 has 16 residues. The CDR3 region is CASSLSLAGGPNTQYF.

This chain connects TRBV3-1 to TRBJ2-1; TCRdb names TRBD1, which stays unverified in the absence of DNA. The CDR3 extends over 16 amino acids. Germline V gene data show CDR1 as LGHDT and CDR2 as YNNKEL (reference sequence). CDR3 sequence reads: CASSQVAGREVHEQFF.

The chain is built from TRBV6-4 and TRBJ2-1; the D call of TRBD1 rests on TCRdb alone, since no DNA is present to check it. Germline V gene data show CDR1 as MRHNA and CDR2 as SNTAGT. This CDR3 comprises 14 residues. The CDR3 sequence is CASSDNNRGNEQFF.

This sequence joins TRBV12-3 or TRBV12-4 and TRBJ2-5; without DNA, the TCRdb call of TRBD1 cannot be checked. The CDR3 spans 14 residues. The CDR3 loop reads CASSPGTGTETQYF.

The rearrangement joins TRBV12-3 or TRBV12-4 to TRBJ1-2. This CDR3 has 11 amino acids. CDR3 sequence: CASSLLDGYTF.

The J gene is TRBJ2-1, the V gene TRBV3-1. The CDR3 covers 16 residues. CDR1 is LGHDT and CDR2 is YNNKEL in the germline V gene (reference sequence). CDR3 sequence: CASSQNRLHALNEQFF.

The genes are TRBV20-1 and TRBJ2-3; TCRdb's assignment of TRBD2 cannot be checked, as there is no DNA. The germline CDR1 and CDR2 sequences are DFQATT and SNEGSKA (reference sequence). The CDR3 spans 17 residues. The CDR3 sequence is CSATVRVESPGTDTQYF.

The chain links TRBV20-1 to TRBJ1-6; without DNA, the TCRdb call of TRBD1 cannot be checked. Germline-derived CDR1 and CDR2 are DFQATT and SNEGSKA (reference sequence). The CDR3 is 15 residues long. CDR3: CSARETGTGNSPLHF.

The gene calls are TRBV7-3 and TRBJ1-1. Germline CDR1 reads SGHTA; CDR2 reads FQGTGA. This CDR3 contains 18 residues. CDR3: CASSLTPARDGLNTEAFF.